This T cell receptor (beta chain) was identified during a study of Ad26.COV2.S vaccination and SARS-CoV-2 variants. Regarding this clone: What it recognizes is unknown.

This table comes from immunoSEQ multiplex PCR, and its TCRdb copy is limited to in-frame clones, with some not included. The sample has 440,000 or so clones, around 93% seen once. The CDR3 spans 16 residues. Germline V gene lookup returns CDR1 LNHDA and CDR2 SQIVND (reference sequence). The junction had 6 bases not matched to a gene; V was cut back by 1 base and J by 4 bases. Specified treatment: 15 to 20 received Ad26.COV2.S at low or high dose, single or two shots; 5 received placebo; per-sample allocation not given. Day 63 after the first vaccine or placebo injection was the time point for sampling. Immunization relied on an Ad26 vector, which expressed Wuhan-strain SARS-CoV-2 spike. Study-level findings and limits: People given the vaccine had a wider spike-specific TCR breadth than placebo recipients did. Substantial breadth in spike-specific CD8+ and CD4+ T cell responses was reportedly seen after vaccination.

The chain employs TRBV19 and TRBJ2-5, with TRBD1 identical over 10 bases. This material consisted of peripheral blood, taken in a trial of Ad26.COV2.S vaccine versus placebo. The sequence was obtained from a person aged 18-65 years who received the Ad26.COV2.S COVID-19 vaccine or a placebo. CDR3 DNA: TGTGCCAGTAGTATAGGGGGACAGGGGCAACGAGAGACCCAGTACTTC. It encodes CASSIGGQGQRETQYF.